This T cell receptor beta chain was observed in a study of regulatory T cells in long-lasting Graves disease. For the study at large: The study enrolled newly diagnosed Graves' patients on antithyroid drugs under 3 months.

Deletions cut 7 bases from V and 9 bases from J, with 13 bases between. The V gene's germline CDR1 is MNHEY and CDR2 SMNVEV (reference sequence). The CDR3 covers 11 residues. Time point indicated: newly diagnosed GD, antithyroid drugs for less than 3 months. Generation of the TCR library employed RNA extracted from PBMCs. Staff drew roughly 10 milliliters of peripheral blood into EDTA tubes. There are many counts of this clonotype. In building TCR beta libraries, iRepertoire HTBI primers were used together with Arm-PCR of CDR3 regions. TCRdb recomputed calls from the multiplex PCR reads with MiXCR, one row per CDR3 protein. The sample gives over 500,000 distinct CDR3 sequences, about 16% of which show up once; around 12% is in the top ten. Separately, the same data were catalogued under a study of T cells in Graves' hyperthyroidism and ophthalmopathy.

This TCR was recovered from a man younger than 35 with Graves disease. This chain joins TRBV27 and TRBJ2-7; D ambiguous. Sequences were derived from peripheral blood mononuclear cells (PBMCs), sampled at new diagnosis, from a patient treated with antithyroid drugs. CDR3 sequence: CASNTPPRQYF. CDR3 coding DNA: TGTGCCAGCAACACCCCCCCAAGGCAGTACTTC.